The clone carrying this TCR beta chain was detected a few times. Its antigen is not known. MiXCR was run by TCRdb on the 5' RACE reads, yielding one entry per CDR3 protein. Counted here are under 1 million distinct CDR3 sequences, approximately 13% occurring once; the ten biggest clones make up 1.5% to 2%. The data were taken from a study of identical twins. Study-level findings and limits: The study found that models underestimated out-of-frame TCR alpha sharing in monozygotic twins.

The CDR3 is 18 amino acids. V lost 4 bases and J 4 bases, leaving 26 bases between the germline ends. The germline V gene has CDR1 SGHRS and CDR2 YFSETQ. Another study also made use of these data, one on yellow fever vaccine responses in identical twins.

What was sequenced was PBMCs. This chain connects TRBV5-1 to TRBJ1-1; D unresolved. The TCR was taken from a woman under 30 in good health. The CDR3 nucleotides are TGCGCCAGCAGCCTGGGAGATGTCCTGGAGATTAAGGTCACTGAAGCTTTCTTT. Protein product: CASSLGDVLEIKVTEAFF.